This T cell receptor (beta chain) was found in a study of blood T cell repertoires in COVID-19. For the study at large: Some COVID-19 samples were acute and others convalescent; all came from the United States, Italy and Spain. Sample material is recorded as cDNA or gDNA derived from T cells, B-cell-depleted T cells, or PBMCs.

Germline CDR1 is LNHNV and CDR2 is YYDKDF (reference sequence). This CDR3 comprises 14 residues. The V segment lost 7 bases and the J segment 2 bases; nucleotides outside the gene matches: 5. Sequencing was performed with immunoSEQ multiplex PCR; in TCRdb, only in-frame clones are kept and a portion is missing. The sample contains roughly 190,000 clones, around 83% of which appear only once. Categorization into cohorts depended on clinical history that participants reported. Contact with a PCR-confirmed or clinician-diagnosed COVID-19 case occurred within 2 weeks of entry. Sequenced input: PBMCs or T cells enriched from blood (not recorded which). The chain employs TRBV15 and TRBJ1-1, with TRBD1 identical over 9 bases. The clonotype originates from a woman aged 25-40 years who had been exposed to COVID-19. The CDR3 sequence is CATTNRGLNTEAFF. The CDR3 DNA reads as TGTGCCACCACCAACAGGGGGCTAAACACTGAAGCTTTCTTT.